This TCR beta chain was retrieved from a study of regulatory T cells in long-lasting Graves disease. Overall study findings and caveats: Accuracy might have suffered from few samples.

Time point denoted: newly diagnosed GD, antithyroid drugs for less than 3 months. PBMC-extracted RNA yielded the TCR library. The TCR beta library used iRepertoire HTBI primers with Arm-PCR amplification of CDR3. One entry per CDR3 protein results from TCRdb running MiXCR on the multiplex PCR reads. Of about 540,000 distinct CDR3 sequences in the sample, roughly 14% were seen once. A note on this clonotype: Its cognate antigen is unknown.

The same sample was also studied in work on T cells in Graves' hyperthyroidism and ophthalmopathy. As reported in that work: In the blood, most expanded thyroid clonotypes above 0.001 appeared as well.

This specimen was peripheral blood mononuclear cells (PBMCs), taken at new diagnosis, from a patient treated with antithyroid drugs. This sequence originates from a man in his thirties or forties with Graves disease.

In DNA form, the CDR3 reads TGCGCCAGCAGCCAAGATACCCAGGGCCTATACGAGCAGTACTTC. As protein: CASSQDTQGLYEQYF. V usage is TRBV4-1 and J usage is TRBJ2-7; weak D call: TRBD1 (5 bases). Trimming shortened V by 0 bases and J by 4 bases, and 13 bases separated the two germline ends. This CDR3 comprises 15 residues. Germline CDR1 and CDR2: MGHRA and YSYEKL.